This entry is about one T cell receptor (beta chain). Its target is unknown. Orbital computed tomography and thyroid ultrasound, together with serum TRAb and thyroxine and clinical symptoms, were used for diagnoses. The data derive from a study of T cells in Graves' hyperthyroidism and ophthalmopathy. Regarding the study as a whole: Ophthalmopathy onset followed model prediction by a median roughly six months. Blood samples included most of the expanded thyroid clonotypes exceeding 0.001. Separating ophthalmopathy from stable hyperthyroidism was achieved by a 13 V-J model.

The germline V gene encodes CDR1 MGHRA and CDR2 YSYEKL. This CDR3 is built from 15 residues. After removal of 4 bases from V and 3 bases from J, the junction contained 9 bases not matched to a gene. RNA transcripts provided the source from which TCR beta CDR3 regions were amplified. First-round RT-PCR targeting the TCR CDR3 was performed with the HTBI primer set. A single record per CDR3 protein comes from TCRdb applying MiXCR to the multiplex PCR reads. The table lists 480,000 or so distinct CDR3 sequences, roughly 14% of them singletons. The TCR comes from a woman aged 18-29 years with Graves' hyperthyroidism. Sequenced input: blood. V gene TRBV4-1 combines with J gene TRBJ2-7; TRBD1 matches at 7 bases. CDR3 sequence (DNA): TGCGCCAGCAGCCCTACAGGGGTCCCTTTCTACGAGCAGTACGTC. Translating gives CASSPTGVPFYEQYV.